The source of this TCR beta chain is a study of shared clonotypes between healthy human individuals (dated by TCRdb to about 2020). Describing the broader study: A couple of women and a few men aged 18 to 49 years were included in the cohort. For each donor, three plates each were used for CD4 naive and CD4 memory, two plates were used for CD8 naive, and one plate was used for CD8 memory. Blood TCR repertoires of about five healthy adults were deeply sequenced to estimate repertoire size and the extent of clonotype sharing between individuals. To increase sequencing depth and limit assay-specific biases, TCR repertoire library preparation and sequencing were carried out by different laboratories using diverse techniques. Leukapheresis yielded between about 0.9 and 10 billion PBMCs per donor.

Results the study describes overall, beyond this receptor: Pairwise subsampling led to the expectation that sequencing depth would affect the degree of clonotype sharing among donors. Rarefaction of sorted-subset datasets indicated incomplete sequencing despite the large sequencing depth. Compared with non-shared clonotypes, the clonotypes found in all four sorted-subset donors had higher generation probabilities. Because the study included a small number of donors, the genetic and exposure-history diversity represented was limited. Sampling was restricted to blood, and TCR repertoires in tissue are likely to differ from TCR repertoires in blood. Larger estimated clonotype richness was generally found for naive subsets than for memory subsets. When a few donors were compared, the shared fraction of clonotypes was around 5% for naive CD4, around 3.6% for naive CD8, 2% to 2.5% for memory CD4, and approximately 0.4% for memory CD8.

Using the deep immunoSEQ assay, TCR CDR3 regions were amplified from genomic DNA by multiplex PCR. Genomic DNA extracted from each cell subset was distributed evenly over all wells of several immunoSEQ 96-well plates, and each plate served as one replicate. For sorted subsets, about 200 ng genomic DNA, equal to 25,000 to 35,000 T cell genomes, was loaded into each replicate PCR. Purified libraries were quantified with a Qubit 3.0 fluorometer, sized on a Bioanalyzer 2100, and re-quantified with the KAPA Library Quantification kit. Each immunoSEQ 96-well plate was sequenced on its own single-read 150-cycle Illumina NextSeq 550 flow cell. The authors' pipeline ran thus. The immunoSEQ output contained only junctional sequences without quality scores, so filtering could not match that applied to full-length reads. Sequences were annotated with PyIR, a Python wrapper for IgBLAST v1.9, using IMGT germline references to assign V/J genes and CDR3. Any read was removed if the V/J assignment was weak (E-value above 1e-6), the CDR3 was missing, or the read contained stop codons, out-of-frame junctions, or ambiguous translated residues. V3J clonotypes were defined as sequences sharing the same inferred V gene, J gene, and CDR3 amino acid sequence. Percentage overlap between repertoires was computed as shared unique clonotypes divided by the size of the smaller repertoire. Richness of each repertoire was evaluated using RTK rarefaction, the Chao1 estimator, and Recon v2.1 estimates of unobserved clonotypes. OLGA was used to compute generation probabilities for all TCRbeta clonotypes that the gDNA method yielded from a handful of donors. The source is immuneACCESS, and TCRdb retained only in-frame sequences with V and J called. Part of the clones is not carried over; for the studies checked, unresolved V genes explain less than half of this, and the remainder is unexplained. The V and J calls and clone size come from that table; D and trimming were worked out from the DNA. The sample table lists under 850,000 clones, approximately 72% of them with a count of one. The top ten clones comprise approximately 2% of the sample.

Healthy HIV-negative adults with no recently reported acute infections or vaccinations were included as donors. Only Caucasian adults living in Nashville, Tennessee, USA were represented among the donors. CD4+ T cells were enriched by magnetic negative selection; naive cells were then positively selected on CD45RA, and the negative fraction formed the memory subset. Blood was collected by leukapheresis, and PBMCs were isolated by Ficoll-Histopaque density gradient centrifugation and then cryopreserved in liquid nitrogen vapor phase. Analytical flow cytometry was used to check the purity and quantity of each magnetically sorted T cell population. Genomic DNA was isolated from every sorted fraction and measured by UV absorbance on a Nanodrop 2000c. There are 11 amino acids in the CDR3, from cysteine to phenylalanine inclusive. CDR3 DNA only is kept here, 33 bases in frame from base 1. The germline V gene (reference sequence) yields MNHNY for CDR1 and SVGAGI for CDR2. Cut back by 5 bases and 7 bases, the V and J ends lie 8 bases apart.

On this clone: The target of this receptor is not known. One base away there is no much larger clone; base qualities are not given.

The chain links TRBV6-6 with TRBJ1-1, with the D gene not clear enough to name. Sequenced: memory CD4+ T cells sorted from blood. Interpreted using the paper, the cell subset or site label stands for: CD45RA-negative fraction. This receptor was taken from a woman aged 30 to 39 in good health. The DNA sequence is TGTGCCAGCAGTGAGGTCCGTGAAGCTTTCTTT. Its translation reads: CASSEVREAFF.